These T cell receptor beta chains were read from a single sample in a study of blood T cell repertoires in COVID-19. Measured with immunoSEQ multiplex PCR; TCRdb has only the in-frame clones, and not every one. The repertoire holds over 90,000 clones, with almost 85% as singletons. Sample: peripheral blood. The receptors derive from a man aged 40-49 years with active or convalescent COVID-19. Each CDR3 is given with its conserved first and last residue. A D gene is named only where the DNA matches it firmly. Size tells how often a clone was seen (once, few, many) or the class of an expanded clone, and some rows leave it out.

D	V	size	J	CDR3	DNA
.	TRBV5-1	.	TRBJ1-3	CASSLYSGGGNTIYF	TGCGCCAGCAGCTTGTATTCAGGAGGGGGAAACACCATATATTTT
.	TRBV21-1	.	TRBJ1-1	CASSTRQNTAEAFF	TGTGCCAGCAGCACCAGACAGAATACTGCTGAAGCTTTCTTT
.	TRBV18	.	TRBJ1-4	CASSPIQASEKLFF	TGTGCCAGCTCACCAATACAGGCTTCTGAAAAACTGTTTTTT
TRBD2	TRBV9	.	TRBJ2-7	CASSGPAGGYEQYF	TGTGCCAGCAGCGGTCCAGCGGGGGGGTACGAGCAGTACTTC
.	TRBV7-2	once	TRBJ2-7	CASSSVGGGTTYEQYF	TGTGCCAGCAGCTCAGTAGGGGGGGGTACAACCTACGAGCAGTACTTC
.	TRBV27	once	TRBJ1-6	CASSPRSSGSPLHF	TGTGCCAGCAGTCCCCGCTCATCGGGATCACCCCTCCACTTT
TRBD1	TRBV6-1	once	TRBJ1-6	CASREHRGHSYNSPLHF	TGTGCCAGCAGGGAACACAGGGGGCACTCCTATAATTCACCCCTCCACTTT
.	TRBV12-3/TRBV12-4	.	TRBJ1-5	CASGREINQPQHF	TGTGCCAGCGGGCGAGAGATCAATCAGCCCCAGCATTTT
.	TRBV6-6	.	TRBJ1-5	CASVGGATQPQHF	TGTGCCAGCGTGGGGGGGGCGACTCAGCCCCAGCATTTT
.	TRBV5-1	.	TRBJ2-1	CASSTGLSGPYNEQFF	TGCGCCAGCAGCACCGGACTGAGCGGCCCCTACAATGAGCAGTTCTTC
TRBD1	TRBV6-5	.	TRBJ1-2	CASTRDRGGGGYTF	TGTGCCAGCACTCGGGACAGGGGTGGCGGAGGCTACACCTTC
TRBD1	TRBV7-3	.	TRBJ2-1	CASSWGQGGSNEQFF	TGTGCCAGCAGCTGGGGACAGGGTGGGTCCAATGAGCAGTTCTTC
.	TRBV19	.	TRBJ2-3	CASSMQRPTDTQYF	TGTGCCAGTAGTATGCAGCGACCCACAGATACGCAGTATTTT
.	TRBV6-5	once	TRBJ1-1	CASTSDFHTEAFF	TGTGCCAGCACCTCGGACTTCCACACTGAAGCTTTCTTT
.	TRBV19	.	TRBJ1-6	CASRILADNSPLHF	TGTGCCAGTAGGATCCTAGCGGATAATTCACCCCTCCACTTT
.	TRBV27	.	TRBJ2-3	CASSRTLALGPRDTQYF	TGTGCCAGCAGTCGGACGCTAGCATTGGGCCCAAGAGATACGCAGTATTTT
TRBD1	TRBV6-5	.	TRBJ1-1	CASSPDRDWWSEAFF	TGTGCCAGCAGCCCAGACAGGGATTGGTGGTCTGAAGCTTTCTTT
.	TRBV9	.	TRBJ1-1	CASSGANTEAFF	TGTGCCAGCAGCGGGGCTAACACTGAAGCTTTCTTT
.	TRBV2	.	TRBJ1-6	CASSGGSYNSPLHF	TGTGCCAGCAGTGGCGGGTCCTATAATTCACCCCTCCACTTT
TRBD2	TRBV6-5	.	TRBJ2-1	CASSYAKRGGLNEQFF	TGTGCCAGCAGTTACGCCAAGCGGGGGGGCTTGAATGAGCAGTTCTTC
.	TRBV18	.	TRBJ2-3	CASSPRSGPDTQYF	TGTGCCAGCTCACCAAGGAGCGGCCCAGATACGCAGTATTTT
.	TRBV5-1	.	TRBJ2-7	CASSLGVTGIYVEQYF	TGCGCCAGCAGCTTGGGGGTGACAGGTATATACGTCGAGCAGTACTTC
.	TRBV5-1	.	TRBJ1-5	CASSLEVLGQGPQHF	TGCGCCAGCAGCTTGGAAGTCCTGGGCCAAGGGCCCCAGCATTTT
TRBD1	TRBV14	.	TRBJ1-4	CASSGRGEGGVVWEKLFF	TGTGCCAGCAGCGGTCGAGGAGAAGGGGGCGTTGTTTGGGAAAAACTGTTTTTT
TRBD1	TRBV11-2	.	TRBJ2-6	CASNSRGGPSSGANVLTF	TGTGCCAGCAATTCCCGAGGGGGCCCCTCCTCTGGGGCCAACGTCCTGACTTTC
.	TRBV3-1/TRBV3-2	.	TRBJ1-3	CASSRGVTGNTIYF	TGTGCCAGCAGCCGGGGGGTCACTGGAAACACCATATATTTT
.	TRBV10-3	.	TRBJ1-6	CAIRKGGSSYNSPLHF	TGTGCCATCAGAAAGGGTGGGAGCTCCTATAATTCACCCCTCCACTTT
TRBD1	TRBV6-5	.	TRBJ1-6	CAGSGQINSPLHF	TGTGCCGGATCGGGACAGATTAATTCACCCCTCCACTTT